This TCR beta chain came from a study of prognosis after radiotherapy for stage I lung cancer. About the study: Aged about 53 to 90 years, with a median of approximately 74 years, the patients were more than 10 men and five to seven women.

Study results and caveats: Reportedly, TRBV and TRBJ gene usage varied with metastasis presence.

Points on this clonotype: Its target is unknown.

Using two-round multiplex PCR, the authors amplified TCR beta CDR3 from genomic DNA. Round-one PCR had primers specific to each TRBV and TRBJ gene. TCRdb recomputed calls from the multiplex PCR reads with MiXCR, one row per CDR3 protein. This sample has 15,000 or so distinct CDR3 sequences, with roughly two fifths found just once. Germline CDR1 and CDR2: MNHNS and SASEGT. CDR3 length: 16 residues. V gave up 5 bases and J gave up 0 bases, with 14 bases separating them. The material was PBMCs, obtained before or after stereotactic body radiation therapy (not recorded which). The TCR originated in a donor aged 50 or older with non-small cell lung cancer. The rearrangement uses TRBV6-1 and TRBJ2-1; maybe TRBD2 (6 bases). The CDR3 protein is CASSPSDGSSYNEQFF. CDR3 nucleotides: TGTGCCAGCAGTCCCAGTGACGGGAGCTCCTACAATGAGCAGTTCTTC.